This T cell receptor beta chain was identified in a study of blood T cell repertoires in COVID-19. Only in-frame clones appear in the TCRdb table, and some are missing; sequencing was by immunoSEQ multiplex PCR. The table has hundreds of thousands of clones, approximately 80% seen once. The TCR comes from a woman of 80 years or more with acute or convalescent COVID-19. What was sequenced was peripheral blood.

For the CDR3, the DNA is TGTGCCTGGAGTGGGAGCTATGGCTACACCTTC. Translated, it gives CAWSGSYGYTF. V is TRBV30 and J is TRBJ1-2; D is undetermined. This CDR3 region has 11 residues. Germline V gives CDR1 GTSNPN, CDR2 SVGIG (reference sequence). Trimming removed 1 base at V and 4 bases at J, with 4 bases between.